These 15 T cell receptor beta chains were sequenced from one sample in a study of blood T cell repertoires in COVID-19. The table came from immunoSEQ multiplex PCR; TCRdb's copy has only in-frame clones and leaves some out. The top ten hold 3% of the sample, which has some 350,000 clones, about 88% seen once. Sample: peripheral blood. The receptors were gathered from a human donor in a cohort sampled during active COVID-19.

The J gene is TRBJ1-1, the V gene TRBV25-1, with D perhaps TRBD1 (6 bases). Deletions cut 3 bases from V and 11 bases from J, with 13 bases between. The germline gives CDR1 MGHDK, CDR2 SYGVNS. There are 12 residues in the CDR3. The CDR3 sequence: CASSEGGGAAFF. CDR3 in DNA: TGTGCCAGCAGTGAGGGCGGGGGGGCGGCTTTCTTT.

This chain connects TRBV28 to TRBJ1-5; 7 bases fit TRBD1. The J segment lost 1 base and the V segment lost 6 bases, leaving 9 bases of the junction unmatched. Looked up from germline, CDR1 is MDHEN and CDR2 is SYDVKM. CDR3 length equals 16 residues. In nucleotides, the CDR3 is TGTGCCAGCAGACTACAGGGGCCGGGAAGCAATCAGCCCCAGCATTTT. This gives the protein CASRLQGPGSNQPQHF.

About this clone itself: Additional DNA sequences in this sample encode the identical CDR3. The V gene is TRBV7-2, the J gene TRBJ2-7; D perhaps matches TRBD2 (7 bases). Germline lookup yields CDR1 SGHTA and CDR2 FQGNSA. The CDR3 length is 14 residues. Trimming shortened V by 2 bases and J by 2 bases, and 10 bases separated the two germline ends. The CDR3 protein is CASSLRGGPYEQYF. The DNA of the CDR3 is TGTGCCAGCAGCTTACGCGGGGGCCCCTACGAGCAGTACTTC. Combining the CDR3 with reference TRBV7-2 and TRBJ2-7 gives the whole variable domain GAGVSQSPSNKVTEKGKDVELRCDPISGHTALYWYRQSLGQGLEFLIYFQGNSAPDKSGLPSDRFSAERTGGSVSTLTIQRTQQEDSAVYLCASSLRGGPYEQYFGPGTRLTVT.

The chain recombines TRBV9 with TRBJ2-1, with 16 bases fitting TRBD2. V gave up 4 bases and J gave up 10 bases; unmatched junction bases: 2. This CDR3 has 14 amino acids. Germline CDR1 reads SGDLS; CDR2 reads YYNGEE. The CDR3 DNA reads TGTGCCAGCAGCCGGGGACTAGCGGGAGGGGAGCAGTTCTTC. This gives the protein CASSRGLAGGEQFF.

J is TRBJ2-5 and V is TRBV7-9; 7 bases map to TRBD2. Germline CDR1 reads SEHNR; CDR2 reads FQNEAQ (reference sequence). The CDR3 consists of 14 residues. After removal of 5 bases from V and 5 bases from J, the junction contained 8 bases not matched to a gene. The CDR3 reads CASSPRLAVETQYF. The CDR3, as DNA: TGTGCCAGCAGCCCCCGACTAGCTGTGGAGACCCAGTACTTC.

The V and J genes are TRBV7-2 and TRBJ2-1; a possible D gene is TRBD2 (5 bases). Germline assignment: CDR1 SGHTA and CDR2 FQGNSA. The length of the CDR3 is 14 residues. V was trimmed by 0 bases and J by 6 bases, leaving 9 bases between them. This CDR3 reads CASSLAPSSNEQFF. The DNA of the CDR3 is TGTGCCAGCAGCTTAGCGCCTAGCAGCAATGAGCAGTTCTTC.

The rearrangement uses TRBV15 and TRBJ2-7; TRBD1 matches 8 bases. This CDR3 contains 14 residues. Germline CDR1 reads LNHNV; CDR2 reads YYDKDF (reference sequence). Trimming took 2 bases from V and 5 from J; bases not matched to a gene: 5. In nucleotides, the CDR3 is TGTGCCACCAGCAGACCGGACAGGGCCGACGAGCAGTACTTC. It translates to CATSRPDRADEQYF.

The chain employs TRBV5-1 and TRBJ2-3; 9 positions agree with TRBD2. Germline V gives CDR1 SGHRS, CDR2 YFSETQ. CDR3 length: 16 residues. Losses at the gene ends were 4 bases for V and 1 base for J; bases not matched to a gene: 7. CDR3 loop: CASSPLGGGGTDTQYF. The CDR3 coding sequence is TGCGCCAGCAGCCCCTTGGGCGGGGGGGGCACAGATACGCAGTATTTT.

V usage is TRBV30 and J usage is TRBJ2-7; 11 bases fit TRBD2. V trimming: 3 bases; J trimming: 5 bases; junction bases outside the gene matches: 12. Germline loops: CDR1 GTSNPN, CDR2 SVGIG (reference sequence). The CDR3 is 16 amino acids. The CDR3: CAWRQGTSGRGDEQYF. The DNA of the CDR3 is TGTGCCTGGAGACAGGGGACTAGCGGCCGTGGGGACGAGCAGTACTTC.

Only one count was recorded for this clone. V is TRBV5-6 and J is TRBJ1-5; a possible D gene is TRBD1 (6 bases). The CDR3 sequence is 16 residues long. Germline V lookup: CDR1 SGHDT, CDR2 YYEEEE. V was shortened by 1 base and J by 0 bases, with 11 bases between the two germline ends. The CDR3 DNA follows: TGTGCCAGCAGCTTGTTAGGGGGATTTAGCAATCAGCCCCAGCATTTT. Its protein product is CASSLLGGFSNQPQHF.

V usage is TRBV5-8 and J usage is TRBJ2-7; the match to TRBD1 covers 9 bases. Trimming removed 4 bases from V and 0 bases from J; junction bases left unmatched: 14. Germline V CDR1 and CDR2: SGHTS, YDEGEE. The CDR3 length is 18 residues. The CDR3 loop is CASSPTGTGPPSSYEQYF. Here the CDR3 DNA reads TGTGCCAGCAGCCCGACCGGGACAGGGCCTCCGAGCTCCTACGAGCAGTACTTC.

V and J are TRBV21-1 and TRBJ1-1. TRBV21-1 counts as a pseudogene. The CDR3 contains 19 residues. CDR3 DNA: TGTGCCAGCAGCCCCTCGCATCATCGGGAAGGGTCCTCTGATACTGAAGCTTTCTTT. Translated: CASSPSHHREGSSDTEAFF.

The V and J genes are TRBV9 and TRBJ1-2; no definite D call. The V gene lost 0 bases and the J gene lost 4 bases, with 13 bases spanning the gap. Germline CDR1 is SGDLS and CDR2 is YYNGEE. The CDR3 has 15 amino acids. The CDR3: CASSVEPSPSYGYTF. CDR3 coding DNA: TGTGCCAGCAGCGTAGAGCCTAGTCCTAGCTATGGCTACACCTTC.

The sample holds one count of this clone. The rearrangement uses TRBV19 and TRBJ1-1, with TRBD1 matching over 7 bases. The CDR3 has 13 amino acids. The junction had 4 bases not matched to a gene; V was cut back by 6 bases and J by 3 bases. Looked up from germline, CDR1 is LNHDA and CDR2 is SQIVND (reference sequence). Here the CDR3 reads CASSDDRDTEAFF. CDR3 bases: TGTGCCAGTAGCGATGACAGGGACACTGAAGCTTTCTTT.

The CDR3 is CASRGPGNTEAFF. The DNA of the CDR3 is TGCGCCAGCCGCGGGCCAGGGAACACTGAAGCTTTCTTT. The gene calls are TRBV5-1 and TRBJ1-1; D gene ambiguous. Trimming took off 7 bases at V and 1 base at J, with 11 bases between the two ends. Germline V gene lookup returns CDR1 SGHRS and CDR2 YFSETQ. This CDR3 contains 13 residues. Combining the CDR3 with reference TRBV5-1 and TRBJ1-1 gives the whole variable domain KAGVTQTPRYLIKTRGQQVTLSCSPISGHRSVSWYQQTPGQGLQFLFEYFSETQRNKGNFPGRFSGRQFSNSRSEMNVSTLELGDSALYLCASRGPGNTEAFFGQGTRLTVV.